This T cell receptor beta chain was sequenced in a study of cytomegalovirus exposure and HLA in healthy donors. Study observations and caveats: Reportedly, cytomegalovirus status was diagnosed with high sensitivity and specificity. Rare TCR sequences dominated, though some public TCRs recurred in many donors. A likely sequencing artifact accounted for one observed cluster of highly shared sequence variants.

The PCR contained 60 Vbeta and 13 Jbeta primers. Data came from immunoSEQ multiplex PCR; TCRdb stores just in-frame clones and leaves some out. The top ten clones hold around 1.7% of a sample with 200,000 to 250,000 clones, more than 60% of them seen once. Details on this clone: What it recognizes is unknown.

Per germline, CDR1 SGDLS and CDR2 YYNGEE. Losses at the gene ends were 3 bases for V and 2 bases for J; bases not matched to a gene: 5. The CDR3 contains 15 residues. The sequence was collected from a man aged 50-59 years in good health and CMV-seronegative. The sequenced sample was PBMCs. The chain links TRBV9 to TRBJ1-1, with 9 bases matching TRBD1. The CDR3 loop is CASSEGQGGNTEAFF. The CDR3 bases are TGTGCCAGCAGCGAGGGACAGGGCGGCAACACTGAAGCTTTCTTT.